The 19 T cell receptor beta chains below were found in one sample sequenced in a study of blood T cell repertoires in COVID-19. Some clones are missing from TCRdb's copy, which holds only in-frame ones; the method was immunoSEQ multiplex PCR. The sample has fewer than 250,000 clones, 80% to 90% seen once. The sequenced sample was PBMCs or T cells enriched from blood (not recorded which). These receptor sequences come from a woman in her thirties who had been exposed to COVID-19.

V gene TRBV5-1 combines with J gene TRBJ2-7; D uncertain. Germline V gene lookup returns CDR1 SGHRS and CDR2 YFSETQ. The CDR3 consists of 15 residues. The V and J ends lost 0 bases and 0 bases respectively, with 10 bases between them. The CDR3 reads CASSLEGVNSYEQYF. The DNA of the CDR3 is TGCGCCAGCAGCTTGGAAGGAGTCAACTCCTACGAGCAGTACTTC.

The chain has TRBV11-2 and TRBJ2-1; 11 positions match TRBD2. Germline-derived CDR1 and CDR2 are SGHAT and FQNNGV. The CDR3 is 15 amino acids. J gave up 1 base and V 5 bases, and 1 base lay outside the gene matches. The CDR3 spells CASSRLAGSYNEQFF. For the CDR3, the DNA is TGTGCCAGCAGCCGACTAGCGGGGTCCTACAATGAGCAGTTCTTC.

The chain has TRBV5-5 and TRBJ1-1; 7 nucleotides align to TRBD1. Germline V gives CDR1 SGHKS, CDR2 YYEKEE (reference sequence). The V gene end was trimmed by 5 bases and the J gene end by 5 bases; junction bases not matched to a gene: 6. The CDR3 sequence is 13 residues long. The CDR3 DNA is TGTGCCAGCAGAAGAACAGGGGTTACTGAAGCTTTCTTT. It yields the protein CASRRTGVTEAFF.

CDR3 DNA sequence: TGTGCCAGCACCCCTCCAAATTTGGGCAGGACCGGGGAGCTGTTTTTT. It specifies CASTPPNLGRTGELFF. The chain couples TRBV5-6 to TRBJ2-2; D unresolved. This CDR3 is built from 16 residues. Germline V gene sequence: CDR1 SGHDT, CDR2 YYEEEE. V was pared by 6 bases and J by 5 bases, with 20 bases between. The full variable domain, completed using reference TRBV5-6 and TRBJ2-2, is DAGVTQSPTHLIKTRGQQVTLRCSPKSGHDTVSWYQQALGQGPQFIFQYYEEEERQRGNFPDRFSGHQFPNYSSELNVNALLLGDSALYLCASTPPNLGRTGELFFGEGSRLTVL.

In this sample, this clone turned up once. The chain uses TRBV6-5 and TRBJ1-5; D possibly corresponds to TRBD1 (5 bases). The germline CDR1 and CDR2 sequences are MNHEY and SVGAGI. The V end was cut by 5 bases, the J end by 2 bases, with 10 bases between. The CDR3 extends over 14 amino acids. The CDR3 here is CASSRGYGNQPQHF. In DNA form, the CDR3 reads TGTGCCAGCAGTCGGGGGTATGGCAATCAGCCCCAGCATTTT.

The chain recombines TRBV14 with TRBJ2-1, with 7 bases aligning to TRBD2. Germline V CDR1 and CDR2: SGHDN, FVKESK. This CDR3 region has 12 residues. The junction had 11 bases not matched to a gene; V was cut back by 6 bases and J by 15 bases. The CDR3 sequence: CASSSGRTSPFF. CDR3 nucleotides: TGTGCCAGCAGTTCAGGGAGGACTAGTCCGTTCTTC.

The rearrangement uses TRBV4-2 and TRBJ2-6, with TRBD2 matching over 8 bases. The CDR3 spans 17 residues. The germline CDR1 and CDR2 sequences are LGHNA and YNFKEQ. Germline trimming cut 1 base from V and 0 bases from J; bases unmatched to any gene: 2. CDR3 DNA sequence: TGTGCCAGCAGCCAAGGGACTAGCAGCTCTGGGGCCAACGTCCTGACTTTC. This encodes CASSQGTSSSGANVLTF.

CDR3 nucleotide sequence: TGTGCCACCAGTCACCAGGACAGCCCATACAATGAGCAGTTCTTC. This encodes CATSHQDSPYNEQFF. V usage is TRBV24-1 and J usage is TRBJ2-1; D possibly corresponds to TRBD1 (6 bases). This CDR3 region has 15 residues. V lost 6 bases and J lost 4, with 15 bases in between. Germline V gene lookup returns CDR1 KGHDR and CDR2 SFDVKD.

J is TRBJ1-6 and V is TRBV6-5; D ambiguous. V lost 2 bases and J lost 7, with 6 bases in between. Germline CDR1 MNHEY, CDR2 SVGAGI. CDR3 length: 13 residues. CDR3 in amino acids: CASSYTENSPLHF. Here the CDR3 DNA reads TGTGCCAGCAGTTACACAGAGAATTCACCCCTCCACTTT.

A few counts support this clone. V usage is TRBV3-1 (or the pseudogene TRBV3-2) and J usage is TRBJ2-1; 8 positions match TRBD1. J lost 8 bases, V lost 4 bases, and 13 bases had no gene match. This CDR3 has 16 amino acids. The germline gives CDR1 LGHDT, CDR2 YNNKEL (reference sequence). CDR3 nucleotide sequence: TGTGCCAGCAGCCGGACGGGACAGGCTGTTCGCGATGAGCAGTTCTTC. Amino acid sequence: CASSRTGQAVRDEQFF.

A few counts support this clone. V usage is TRBV2 and J usage is TRBJ1-2; the D is unclear. The V end was cut by 5 bases, the J end by 4 bases, with 5 bases between. Germline CDR1 SNHLY, CDR2 FYNNEI. The CDR3 runs 11 residues. CDR3: CASSPLYGYTF. The CDR3 DNA reads TGTGCCAGCAGTCCTCTCTATGGCTACACCTTC.

V gene TRBV28 combines with J gene TRBJ2-3; TRBD2 matches at 7 bases. V gave up 6 bases and J gave up 4 bases; unmatched junction bases: 10. The CDR3 is made up of 15 amino acids. In germline, CDR1 is MDHEN, CDR2 SYDVKM. CDR3 nucleotide sequence: TGTGCCAGCAGGAGGGTCGGCGGGAGTTCAGATACGCAGTATTTT. It codes for CASRRVGGSSDTQYF.

The chain recombines TRBV29-1 with TRBJ1-1; TRBD1 aligns across 9 bases. From germline, CDR1 is SQVTM and CDR2 ANQGSEA. Losses at the gene ends were 7 bases for V and 0 bases for J; bases not matched to a gene: 3. The CDR3 extends over 13 amino acids. The CDR3 reads CSGGQGLNTEAFF. The CDR3 nucleotides are TGCAGCGGAGGACAGGGGTTGAACACTGAAGCTTTCTTT.

This chain joins TRBV2 and TRBJ2-1; 9 positions match TRBD2. CDR1 is SNHLY, CDR2 FYNNEI, per germline. This CDR3 is built from 14 residues. Germline trimming cut 6 bases from V and 1 base from J; bases unmatched to any gene: 1. For the CDR3, the DNA is TGTGCCAGCAGGCTAGCGGGATCCTACAATGAGCAGTTCTTC. Amino acids: CASRLAGSYNEQFF.

The chain uses TRBV19 and TRBJ1-2; weak D call: TRBD1 (6 bases). Germline CDR1 LNHDA, CDR2 SQIVND (reference sequence). The CDR3 length is 18 residues. V lost 2 bases, J lost 8 bases, and 27 bases lay in between. The CDR3 sequence: CASSIIGRGMEGGRGYTF. CDR3 sequence (DNA): TGTGCCAGTAGTATAATCGGCAGGGGAATGGAAGGTGGGAGAGGCTACACCTTC.

This clone was seen just once. This sequence joins TRBV12-3 or TRBV12-4 and TRBJ2-3; no reliable D call. The germline V and J ends were trimmed by 6 bases and 7 bases, with 11 bases remaining between them. This CDR3 is 12 amino acids long. This chain's CDR3 is CASRPRGNTQYF. The DNA of the CDR3 is TGTGCCAGCAGGCCCCGAGGCAATACGCAGTATTTT.

Only a few counts were recorded for this clone. The rearrangement joins TRBV19 to TRBJ2-2; 7 nucleotides match TRBD2. With V trimmed by 7 bases and J by 4 bases, 3 bases remained unmatched. Germline V gives CDR1 LNHDA, CDR2 SQIVND (reference sequence). The CDR3 is made up of 13 amino acids. DNA of the CDR3: TGTGCCAGTAACAAGCGGGGCACCGGGGAGCTGTTTTTT. It yields the protein CASNKRGTGELFF.

V usage is TRBV7-2 and J usage is TRBJ2-1, with 9 nucleotides matching TRBD2. V gave up 4 bases and J gave up 2 bases; unmatched junction bases: 3. The CDR3 is 15 amino acids. Germline V gives CDR1 SGHTA, CDR2 FQGNSA. CDR3 DNA: TGTGCCAGCAGCTCTAGCGGGAAACCCTACAATGAGCAGTTCTTC. Translating gives CASSSSGKPYNEQFF.

The J gene is TRBJ2-2, the V gene TRBV4-2; 7 nucleotides agree with TRBD2. This CDR3 spans 15 amino acids. The J segment lost 6 bases and the V segment lost 4 bases, leaving 8 bases of the junction unmatched. Per germline, CDR1 LGHNA and CDR2 YNFKEQ. The CDR3 DNA reads as TGTGCCAGCAGCCGGGGGAGGGGTTTGGCCGGGGAGCTGTTTTTT. It yields the protein CASSRGRGLAGELFF.